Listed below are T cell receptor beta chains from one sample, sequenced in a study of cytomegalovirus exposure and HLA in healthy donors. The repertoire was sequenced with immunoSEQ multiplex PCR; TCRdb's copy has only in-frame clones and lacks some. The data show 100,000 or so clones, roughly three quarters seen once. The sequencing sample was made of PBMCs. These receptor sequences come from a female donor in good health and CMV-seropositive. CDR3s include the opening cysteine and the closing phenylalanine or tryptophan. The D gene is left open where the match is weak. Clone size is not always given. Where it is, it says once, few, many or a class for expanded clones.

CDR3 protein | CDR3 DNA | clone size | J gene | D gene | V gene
CASSPLAGGQETQYF | TGCGCCAGCAGCCCCTTAGCGGGGGGCCAAGAGACCCAGTACTTC | - | TRBJ2-5 | TRBD2 | TRBV5-1
CSSSPTGGSNTEAFF | TGTTCCAGCAGCCCAACAGGGGGGTCGAACACTGAAGCTTTCTTT | - | TRBJ1-1 | TRBD1 | TRBV7-9
CASRHGSGQGSYEQYF | TGCGCCAGCAGGCATGGTTCCGGACAGGGCTCCTACGAGCAGTACTTC | - | TRBJ2-7 | TRBD1 | TRBV5-1
CATLQIGGGRNEQFF | TGTGCCACCCTCCAGATAGGGGGGGGCCGGAATGAGCAGTTCTTC | - | TRBJ2-1 | - | TRBV7-8
CASSLTSGGYNEQFF | TGTGCCAGCAGCTTGACTAGCGGGGGCTACAATGAGCAGTTCTTC | - | TRBJ2-1 | TRBD2 | TRBV7-6
CATSLKASTEAFF | TGTGCCACCAGCTTAAAAGCAAGCACTGAAGCTTTCTTT | - | TRBJ1-1 | - | TRBV15
CASSQGVVGVSQYF | TGTGCCAGCAGCCAAGGTGTCGTAGGGGTCAGTCAGTACTTC | - | TRBJ2-4 | - | TRBV14
CASSSTSGGAPEQFF | TGTGCCAGCAGCTCGACTAGCGGGGGGGCCCCTGAGCAGTTCTTC | - | TRBJ2-1 | TRBD2 | TRBV7-2
CASSRDRVTGELFF | TGTGCCAGTAGCCGGGACAGGGTTACCGGGGAGCTGTTTTTT | - | TRBJ2-2 | TRBD1 | TRBV19
CASSLDLEDTQYF | TGTGCCAGCAGCTTAGATCTAGAAGATACGCAGTATTTT | once | TRBJ2-3 | - | TRBV7-7
CASSPVGGGVTEAFF | TGTGCCAGCAGTCCCGTCGGGGGGGGTGTCACTGAAGCTTTCTTT | once | TRBJ1-1 | - | TRBV2
CASSFFRGQGRHGYTF | TGTGCCAGCAGTTTCTTCCGGGGACAGGGTCGGCATGGCTACACCTTC | - | TRBJ1-2 | TRBD1 | TRBV6-5
CASSLGGPGFPGELFF | TGTGCCAGCAGCTTAGGGGGGCCAGGATTCCCCGGGGAGCTGTTTTTT | - | TRBJ2-2 | - | TRBV7-6
CASVTDSPLHF | TGTGCCAGCGTGACTGATTCACCCCTCCACTTT | - | TRBJ1-6 | - | TRBV21-1
CASSLNSGTGTSPLHF | TGTGCCAGCAGCCTGAATTCCGGGACAGGGACCTCACCCCTCCACTTT | - | TRBJ1-6 | TRBD1 | TRBV5-6
CASSPSGTTDTQYF | TGTGCCAGCAGTCCCTCCGGGACAACAGATACGCAGTATTTT | - | TRBJ2-3 | - | TRBV6-4
CASSSGQGHTEAFF | TGTGCCAGCAGCTCTGGACAGGGGCACACTGAAGCTTTCTTT | - | TRBJ1-1 | TRBD1 | TRBV9
CASSQEGSGTEAFF | TGTGCCAGCAGCCAAGAAGGATCAGGAACTGAAGCTTTCTTT | - | TRBJ1-1 | - | TRBV4-2
CASSPGISYEQYF | TGTGCCAGTAGTCCAGGGATCTCCTACGAGCAGTACTTC | - | TRBJ2-7 | - | TRBV19
CSVEAWTGGSQLFF | TGCAGCGTTGAAGCGTGGACAGGGGGCTCCCAACTGTTTTTT | - | TRBJ1-4 | TRBD1 | TRBV29-1
CASSWHRGKKTEAFF | TGTGCCAGCAGTTGGCACAGGGGAAAAAAGACTGAAGCTTTCTTT | - | TRBJ1-1 | TRBD1 | TRBV6-5
CASSLKQGAGYTF | TGTGCCAGCTCTCTAAAACAGGGGGCTGGCTACACCTTC | - | TRBJ1-2 | TRBD1 | TRBV18
CASSIPAEAFF | TGTGCCAGTAGTATCCCGGCTGAAGCTTTCTTT | - | TRBJ1-1 | - | TRBV19
CASSPPGTANTEAFF | TGTGCCAGCAGCCCACCCGGGACAGCGAACACTGAAGCTTTCTTT | - | TRBJ1-1 | TRBD1 | TRBV7-8
CASSPRTGGSRASYGYTF | TGTGCCAGCAGTCCCCGGACAGGGGGTTCTAGAGCGTCCTATGGCTACACCTTC | - | TRBJ1-2 | TRBD1 | TRBV28
CASSLSATNEKLFF | TGTGCCAGCAGCTTGTCTGCAACTAATGAAAAACTGTTTTTT | - | TRBJ1-4 | - | TRBV5-4
CASSPRRDNQPQHF | TGTGCCAGCAGCCCCCGAAGAGACAATCAGCCCCAGCATTTT | - | TRBJ1-5 | - | TRBV6-5
CASTQGKGGDEKLFF | TGTGCCAGCACCCAGGGTAAGGGCGGTGATGAAAAACTGTTTTTT | - | TRBJ1-4 | - | TRBV2
CASSITGNEQFF | TGTGCCAGTAGTATAACTGGTAATGAGCAGTTCTTC | - | TRBJ2-1 | - | TRBV19
CAWSTTRTSGDGYNEQFF | TGTGCCTGGAGCACGACCCGGACTAGCGGGGATGGGTACAATGAGCAGTTCTTC | - | TRBJ2-1 | TRBD2 | TRBV30
CASSFIAGAAKYNEQFF | TGCGCCAGCAGCTTCATAGCGGGGGCCGCGAAATACAATGAGCAGTTCTTC | - | TRBJ2-1 | TRBD2 | TRBV5-1
CASSLFRGYEQYF | TGTGCCAGCAGCTTGTTTAGGGGATACGAGCAGTACTTC | - | TRBJ2-7 | - | TRBV5-5
CSVVYQRGAGDTQYF | TGCAGCGTTGTCTACCAGCGGGGGGCTGGGGATACGCAGTATTTT | - | TRBJ2-3 | TRBD2 | TRBV29-1
CASPPRGNTIYF | TGTGCCAGCCCTCCCAGGGGAAACACCATATATTTT | - | TRBJ1-3 | - | TRBV27
CASSPGPERGKNSQYF | TGTGCCAGCTCACCAGGCCCTGAACGGGGTAAAAACAGTCAGTACTTC | - | TRBJ2-4 | - | TRBV18
CASSPRTGLWYGYTF | TGTGCCAGCAGCCCCAGGACAGGGTTGTGGTATGGCTACACCTTC | - | TRBJ1-2 | TRBD1 | TRBV5-6
CAWSVQGHKSYYEQYF | TGTGCCTGGAGTGTACAGGGGCATAAAAGTTACTACGAGCAGTACTTC | - | TRBJ2-7 | TRBD1 | TRBV30
CASSLTGQVGNSPLHF | TGTGCCAGCAGTTTAACCGGACAGGTCGGTAATTCACCCCTCCACTTT | - | TRBJ1-6 | TRBD1 | TRBV27
CASSVKTGLSPLHF | TGTGCCAGCAGTGTAAAGACAGGCCTTTCACCCCTCCACTTT | - | TRBJ1-6 | - | TRBV9
CASSYSRAAPEAFF | TGTGCCAGCAGTTACTCGAGGGCAGCCCCTGAAGCTTTCTTT | few | TRBJ1-1 | - | TRBV6-5
CASSLTTDTQYF | TGCGCCAGCAGCCTAACCACAGATACGCAGTATTTT | - | TRBJ2-3 | - | TRBV5-1
CASSLDQGSSRNTIYF | TGCGCCAGCAGCTTGGACCAGGGTAGTTCGAGAAACACCATATATTTT | - | TRBJ1-3 | - | TRBV5-1